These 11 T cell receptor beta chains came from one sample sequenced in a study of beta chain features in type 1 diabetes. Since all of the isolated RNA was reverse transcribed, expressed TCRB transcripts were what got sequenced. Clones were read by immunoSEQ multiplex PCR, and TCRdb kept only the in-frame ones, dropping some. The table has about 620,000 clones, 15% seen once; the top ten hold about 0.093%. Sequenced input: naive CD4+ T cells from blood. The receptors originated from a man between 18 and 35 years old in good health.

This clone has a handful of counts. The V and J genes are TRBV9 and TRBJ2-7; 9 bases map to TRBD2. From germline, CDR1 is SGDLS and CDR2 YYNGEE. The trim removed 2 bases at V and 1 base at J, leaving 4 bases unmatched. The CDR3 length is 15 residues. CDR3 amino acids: CASSVDSGSSYEQYF. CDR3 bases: TGTGCCAGCAGCGTGGATAGCGGGAGTTCCTACGAGCAGTACTTC. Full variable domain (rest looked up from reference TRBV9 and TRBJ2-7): DSGVTQTPKHLITATGQRVTLRCSPRSGDLSVYWYQQSLDQGLQFLIQYYNGEERAKGNILERFSAQQFPDLHSELNLSSLELGDSALYFCASSVDSGSSYEQYFGPGTRLTVT.

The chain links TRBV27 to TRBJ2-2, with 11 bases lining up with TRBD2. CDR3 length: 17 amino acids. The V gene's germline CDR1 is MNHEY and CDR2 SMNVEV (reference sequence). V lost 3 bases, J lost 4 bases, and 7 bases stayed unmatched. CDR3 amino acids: CASSFRLAGGPTGELFF. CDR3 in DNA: TGTGCCAGCAGTTTTAGGCTAGCGGGAGGCCCCACCGGGGAGCTGTTTTTT.

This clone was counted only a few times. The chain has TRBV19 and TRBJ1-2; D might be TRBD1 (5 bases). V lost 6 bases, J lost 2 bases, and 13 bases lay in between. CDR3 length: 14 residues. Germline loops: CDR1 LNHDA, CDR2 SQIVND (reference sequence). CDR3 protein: CASRQTVANYGYTF. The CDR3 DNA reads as TGTGCCAGTAGACAGACAGTGGCCAACTATGGCTACACCTTC.

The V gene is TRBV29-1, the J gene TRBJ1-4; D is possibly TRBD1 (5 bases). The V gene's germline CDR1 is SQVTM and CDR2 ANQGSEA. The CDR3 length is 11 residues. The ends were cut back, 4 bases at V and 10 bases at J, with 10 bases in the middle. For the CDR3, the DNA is TGCAGCGTTGGGCAGGGAGTAAAACTGTTTTTT. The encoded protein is CSVGQGVKLFF.

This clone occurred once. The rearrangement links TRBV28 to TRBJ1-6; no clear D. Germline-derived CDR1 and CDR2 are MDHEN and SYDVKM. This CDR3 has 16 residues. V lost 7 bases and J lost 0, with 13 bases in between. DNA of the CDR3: TGTGCCAGCAAGGAAGGCATTAGCTCCTATAATTCACCCCTCCACTTT. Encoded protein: CASKEGISSYNSPLHF.

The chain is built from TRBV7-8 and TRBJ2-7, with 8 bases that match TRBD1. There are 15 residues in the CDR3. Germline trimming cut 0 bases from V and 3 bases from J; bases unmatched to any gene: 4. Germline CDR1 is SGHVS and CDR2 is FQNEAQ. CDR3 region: CASSLAGTGNYEQYF. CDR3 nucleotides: TGTGCCAGCAGCTTAGCTGGGACAGGAAACTACGAGCAGTACTTC.

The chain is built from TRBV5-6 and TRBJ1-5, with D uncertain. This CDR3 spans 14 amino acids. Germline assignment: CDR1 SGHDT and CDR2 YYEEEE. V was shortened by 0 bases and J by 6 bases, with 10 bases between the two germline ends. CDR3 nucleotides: TGTGCCAGCAGCTTGGGACGGCTCAGTCAGCCCCAGCATTTT. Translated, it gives CASSLGRLSQPQHF.

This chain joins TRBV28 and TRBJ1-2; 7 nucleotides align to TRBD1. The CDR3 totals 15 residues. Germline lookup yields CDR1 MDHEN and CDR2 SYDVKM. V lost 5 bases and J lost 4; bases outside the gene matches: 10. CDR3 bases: TGTGCCAGCAGTCCCGGACAGGTCCTACGCTATGGCTACACCTTC. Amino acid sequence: CASSPGQVLRYGYTF.

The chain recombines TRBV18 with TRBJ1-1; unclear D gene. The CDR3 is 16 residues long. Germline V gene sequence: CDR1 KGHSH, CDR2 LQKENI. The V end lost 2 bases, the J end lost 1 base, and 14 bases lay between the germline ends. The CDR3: CASSPGLGMTNTEAFF. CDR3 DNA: TGTGCCAGCTCACCAGGGTTAGGGATGACGAACACTGAAGCTTTCTTT.

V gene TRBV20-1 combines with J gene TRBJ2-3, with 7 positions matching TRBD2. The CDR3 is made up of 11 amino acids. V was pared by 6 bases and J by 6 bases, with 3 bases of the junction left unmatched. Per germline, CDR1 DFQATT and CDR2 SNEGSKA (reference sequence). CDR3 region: CSAPREDTQYF. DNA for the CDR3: TGCAGTGCCCCGCGGGAGGATACGCAGTATTTT.

The CDR3 nucleotides read TGTGCCATCAGTGAGTTACGGGGGAACACTGAAGCTTTCTTT. It yields the protein CAISELRGNTEAFF. The chain joins TRBV10-3 to TRBJ1-1; D remains ambiguous. CDR1 is ENHRY and CDR2 is SYGVKD in the germline V gene. This CDR3 has 14 amino acids. V lost 1 base to trimming and J lost 1 base, with 7 bases between them.